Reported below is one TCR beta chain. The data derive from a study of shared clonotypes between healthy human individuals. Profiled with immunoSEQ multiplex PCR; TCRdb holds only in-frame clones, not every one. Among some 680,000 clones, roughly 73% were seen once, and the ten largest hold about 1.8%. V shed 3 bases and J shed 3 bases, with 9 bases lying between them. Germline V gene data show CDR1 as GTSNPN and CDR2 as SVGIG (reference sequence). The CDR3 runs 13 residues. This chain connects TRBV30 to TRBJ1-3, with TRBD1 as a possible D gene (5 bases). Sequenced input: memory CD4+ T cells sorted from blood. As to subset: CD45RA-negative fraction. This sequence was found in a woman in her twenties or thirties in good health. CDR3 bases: TGTGCCTGGAGCTCAGGGCTTGGAAACACCATATATTTT. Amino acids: CAWSSGLGNTIYF.